These 14 T cell receptor beta chains were all obtained from the same sample, sequenced in a study of post-analysis software for immune sequencing data. Study-level findings and limits: Elevated frequency relative to controls characterized roughly 5 TRBV segments in patients, TRBV5-6, TRBV5-1 and TRBV20-1 among them.

TCR beta cDNA libraries included unique molecular identifiers. A single record per CDR3 protein comes from TCRdb applying MiXCR to the PCR reads. Here the sample spans a few hundred thousand distinct CDR3 sequences, around 34% being singletons. No antigen has been identified for these receptors. The specimen was blood. The receptors here all came from a girl aged 10 to 17 with multiple sclerosis.

This chain joins TRBV19 and TRBJ2-7; a possible D gene is TRBD2 (5 bases). The J call may be faulty, since TRBJ2-5 better matches the DNA end. Germline V gene data show CDR1 as LNHDA and CDR2 as SQIVND (reference sequence). The CDR3 totals 12 residues. The CDR3 loop reads CASSIGMETQYF. CDR3 coding DNA: TGTGCCAGTAGTATCGGGATGGAGACCCAGTACTTC.

The table lists this clonotype with many counts. The chain recombines TRBV4-2 with TRBJ2-1, with 7 bases aligning to TRBD2. With 0 bases clipped from V and 4 bases from J, the junction kept 9 bases outside the gene matches. CDR1 is LGHNA, CDR2 YNFKEQ, per germline. This CDR3 is 17 amino acids long. CDR3 region: CASSQDSGGGLYNEQFF. CDR3 DNA: TGTGCCAGCAGCCAAGATTCGGGGGGAGGCCTATACAATGAGCAGTTCTTC.

At least ten counts were recorded for this clonotype. This rearrangement joins TRBV7-2 to TRBJ2-3; possibly TRBD1 for D (5 bases). CDR3 length equals 16 residues. Germline V gives CDR1 SGHTA, CDR2 FQGNSA. V lost 1 base and J 0 bases, leaving 11 bases between the germline ends. The CDR3 DNA follows: TGTGCCAGCAGCTTAGGACAGCCCTCTAGCACAGATACGCAGTATTTT. Protein product: CASSLGQPSSTDTQYF.

This clonotype was observed many times. The genes are TRBV15 and TRBJ1-4, with a possible D match to TRBD1 (5 bases). V was trimmed by 0 bases and J by 4 bases, leaving 15 bases between them. The germline V gene encodes CDR1 LNHNV and CDR2 YYDKDF (reference sequence). The CDR3 has 17 residues. CDR3 residues: CATSREPPGGGNEKLFF. The CDR3 nucleotides read TGTGCCACCAGCAGAGAGCCCCCGGGCGGGGGTAATGAAAAACTGTTTTTT.

The sample holds many counts of this clonotype. The genes are TRBV7-2 and TRBJ2-5, with D unresolved. Trimming left V 4 bases short and J 9 bases short, with 9 bases between. The length of the CDR3 is 11 residues. Germline V gene sequence: CDR1 SGHTA, CDR2 FQGNSA. CDR3 loop: CASSSVAAQYF. CDR3 sequence (DNA): TGTGCCAGCAGCTCTGTGGCCGCCCAGTACTTC.

In its sample, this clonotype was seen many times. DNA of the CDR3: TGTGCCAGCAGCCAATCTAGCGCAAATGAGCAGTTCTTC. This sequence encodes CASSQSSANEQFF. V usage is TRBV3-1 and J usage is TRBJ2-1; D is perhaps TRBD2 (6 bases). From germline, CDR1 is LGHDT and CDR2 YNNKEL (reference sequence). The length of the CDR3 is 13 residues. V was clipped by 2 bases and J by 7 bases, with 9 bases between them.

This clonotype showed up many times. J is TRBJ1-2 and V is TRBV3-1; TRBD1 might be the D (5 bases). Germline lookup yields CDR1 LGHDT and CDR2 YNNKEL (reference sequence). The V end lost 4 bases, the J end lost 0 bases, and 12 bases lay between the germline ends. The CDR3 loop spans 15 amino acids. The DNA of the CDR3 is TGTGCCAGCAGCCCTGTAGGGGAGCCTAACTATGGCTACACCTTC. Protein sequence: CASSPVGEPNYGYTF.

This clonotype was seen ten or more times. The CDR3 coding sequence is TGTGCCAGCAGCCAGGCCTCGTCGGTTGAGCAGTTCTTC. This sequence encodes CASSQASSVEQFF. This chain links TRBV13 with TRBJ2-1; no reliable D call. Germline CDR1 is PRHDT and CDR2 is FYEKMQ (reference sequence). CDR3 length: 13 residues. The V end was cut by 5 bases, the J end by 9 bases, with 14 bases between.

This clonotype was detected ten times or more. The genes are TRBV12-3 or TRBV12-4 and TRBJ2-1, with D possibly TRBD1 on 5 matching bases. Trimming left V 5 bases short and J 3 bases short, with 11 bases between. The CDR3 runs 14 residues. The CDR3 spells CASSQWGGYNEQFF. Here the CDR3 DNA reads TGTGCCAGCAGTCAGTGGGGCGGCTACAATGAGCAGTTCTTC.

This clonotype was seen ten or more times. This rearrangement joins TRBV7-8 to TRBJ2-3; D uncertain. The CDR3 length is 12 residues. Trimming cost V 4 bases and J 6 bases, with 8 bases left between them. Germline V gene data show CDR1 as SGHVS and CDR2 as FQNEAQ. In DNA, the CDR3 is TGTGCCAGCAGCTCAAAGGGTGATACGCAGTATTTT. It codes for CASSSKGDTQYF. The whole variable domain, remainder taken from reference TRBV7-8 and TRBJ2-3, is GAGVSQSPRYKVAKRGQDVALRCDPISGHVSLFWYQQALGQGPEFLTYFQNEAQLDKSGLPSDRFFAERPEGSVSTLKIQRTQQEDSAVYLCASSSKGDTQYFGPGTRLTVL.

This clonotype has at least ten counts. For the CDR3, the DNA is TGTGCCAGCAGTTTGTCAGCGGGAGACCTCTCCTACAATGAGCAGTTCTTC. It encodes CASSLSAGDLSYNEQFF. The chain employs TRBV27 and TRBJ2-1; 8 bases are shared with TRBD2. CDR1 and CDR2 from the germline V gene are MNHEY and SMNVEV (reference sequence). V trimming: 3 bases; J trimming: 0 bases; junction bases outside the gene matches: 7. CDR3 length: 17 residues.

The chain recombines TRBV7-2 with TRBJ2-7; D is tentatively TRBD1 or TRBD2 (5 bases each). CDR3 length: 13 amino acids. Trimming stripped 8 bases from V and 2 bases from J, with 13 bases between. Germline CDR1 is SGHTA and CDR2 is FQGNSA. CDR3 residues: CASAGTVAYEQYF. The CDR3 DNA follows: TGTGCCAGCGCCGGGACGGTTGCCTACGAGCAGTACTTC.

As DNA, the CDR3 is TGTGCCAGCAGTTCCGTCAGGGGGCGCGGGTACAATGAGCAGTTCTTC. This sequence encodes CASSSVRGRGYNEQFF. J is TRBJ2-1 and V is TRBV28; 8 bases align to TRBD1. CDR1 MDHEN and CDR2 SYDVKM come from the germline V gene. After removal of 4 bases from V and 4 bases from J, the junction contained 9 bases not matched to a gene. The CDR3 is made up of 16 amino acids.

This clonotype has ten or more counts. The genes are TRBV24-1 and TRBJ2-1; D not certain. Germline V gene data show CDR1 as KGHDR and CDR2 as SFDVKD. The CDR3 is 12 residues long. V dropped 4 bases and J dropped 7 bases, with 7 bases sitting between them. In nucleotides, the CDR3 is TGTGCCACCAGTGAATCCTGGAATGAGCAGTTCTTC. Translated: CATSESWNEQFF.